Here is one TCR beta chain with its context. Its antigen is still unknown. Here immunoSEQ multiplex PCR was the method, and the copy in TCRdb shows in-frame clones only, minus some. The sample gives more than 80,000 clones, roughly 92% of which show up once; 2.6% is in the top ten. The length of the CDR3 is 16 residues. The V gene's germline CDR1 is SGDLS and CDR2 YYNGEE. Trimming at V came to 3 bases and at J to 0 bases, leaving 4 bases not matched to a gene. The data derive from a study of OX40 agonist ivuxolimab in advanced cancers. The study's findings and limits: The authors also found low normalized T-cell clonal expansion in some nonresponders.

J is TRBJ2-1 and V is TRBV9, with 9 bases matching TRBD1. Specimen: CD4+ or CD8+ T cells sorted from blood, collected in a trial of the OX40 agonist ivuxolimab. This receptor was identified in an adult with an advanced solid tumor such as melanoma, head and neck, liver or kidney cancer. The CDR3 loop is CASSAGQGSSYNEQFF. CDR3 bases: TGTGCCAGCAGCGCTGGACAGGGGAGCTCCTACAATGAGCAGTTCTTC. The entire variable domain, with the rest obtained from reference TRBV9 and TRBJ2-1, is as follows: DSGVTQTPKHLITATGQRVTLRCSPRSGDLSVYWYQQSLDQGLQFLIQYYNGEERAKGNILERFSAQQFPDLHSELNLSSLELGDSALYFCASSAGQGSSYNEQFFGPGTRLTVL.